This TCR beta chain originates from a study of T cells in Graves' hyperthyroidism and ophthalmopathy. At the level of the study: Peripheral blood was secured at the point of initial diagnosis, before any treatment. General study findings and limits: The model anticipated ophthalmopathy a median approximately six months pre-onset.

Amplified TCR beta CDR3 regions derived from RNA transcripts. Initially, a first-round RT-PCR of the TCR CDR3 employed the HTBI primer set. TCRdb re-called the multiplex PCR reads through MiXCR, storing one row per CDR3 protein. The sample carries hundreds of thousands of distinct CDR3 sequences, roughly 13% recorded once. The CDR3 consists of 11 residues. Germline V gene lookup returns CDR1 DFQATT and CDR2 SNEGSKA (reference sequence). In its sample, this clonotype was seen a few times. The antigen remains undetermined. A read error may explain this, as a much larger clone is one base away. Uncontrolled infection, other autoimmune disease, pregnancy or lactation excluded patients. Each 10 ml fresh peripheral blood draw supplied the PBMCs.

The receptor comes from a woman in her late teens or twenties with Graves' hyperthyroidism. Sequences were obtained from blood. The chain links TRBV20-1 to TRBJ1-1; no reliable D call. In DNA form, the CDR3 reads TGCAATGCTACGGCAGACACTGAAGCTTTCTTT. Translating it yields CNATADTEAFF.